One sample yielded the 27 T cell receptor beta chains listed below, sequenced in a study of blood T cells in healthy people across ages. A sample-barcoded 5' primer and a J-beta primer mix were used in a second PCR of roughly 7 to 11 cycles. TCRdb called the 5' RACE reads again in MiXCR, with one record for every CDR3 protein. The sample holds approximately 850,000 distinct CDR3 sequences, approximately 44% seen once. Sequences were obtained from blood. The receptors were sampled from a man between 60 and 75 years old in good health.

This clonotype has ten or more counts. The chain couples TRBV12-3 or TRBV12-4 to TRBJ2-7; a weak D match, TRBD1 (6 bases). The CDR3 loop spans 13 amino acids. V dropped 5 bases and J dropped 2 bases, with 10 bases sitting between them. The CDR3 DNA reads TGTGCCAGCAGTCAACAGGGAACCTACGAGCAGTACTTC. Protein sequence: CASSQQGTYEQYF.

This clonotype was observed a handful of times. The J gene is TRBJ2-1, the V gene TRBV4-3; unclear D gene. CDR3 size: 16 residues. Germline V lookup: CDR1 LGHNA, CDR2 YSLEER. Trimming stripped 1 base from V and 6 bases from J, with 16 bases between. This CDR3 reads CASSQALRPSLNEQFF. CDR3 bases: TGCGCCAGCAGCCAAGCGCTGAGGCCCAGCCTCAATGAGCAGTTCTTC.

As concerns this clonotype: The germline gene is not matched at one end of the junction; a read error may be the cause. The chain couples TRBV15 to TRBJ2-1; D call uncertain. The CDR3 runs 16 residues. In germline, CDR1 is LNHNV, CDR2 YYDKDF (reference sequence). In DNA, the CDR3 is TGTGCCACCAGCAGAGATTCGGCCTACCACTACAGTGAGCAGTTCTTC. This sequence encodes CATSRDSAYHYSEQFF.

This chain uses TRBV3-1 with TRBJ2-1; D may be TRBD1 (5 bases). With 1 base removed from V and 9 bases from J, the gap between germline ends came to 10 bases. This CDR3 is 13 amino acids long. Germline CDR1 reads LGHDT; CDR2 reads YNNKEL (reference sequence). The CDR3 coding sequence is TGTGCCAGCAGCCAAGTACTCCAGGGTGAGCAGTTCTTC. Its protein is CASSQVLQGEQFF.

The table lists this clonotype with a few counts. Here the CDR3 DNA reads TGTGCCACCCACGGGGGGTATGGCTACACCTTC. Protein: CATHGGYGYTF. The chain is built from TRBV28 and TRBJ1-2, with D perhaps TRBD1 (5 bases). Between the trimmed V and J ends, which lost 10 bases and 5 bases, there was a span of 11 bases. CDR3 size: 11 residues. The V gene's germline CDR1 is MDHEN and CDR2 SYDVKM.

Points on this clonotype: An end of the junction does not agree with germline; a read error may underlie this. This chain joins TRBV4-3 and TRBJ2-3; D may match TRBD1 or TRBD2 (5 bases each). Germline CDR1 reads LGHNA; CDR2 reads YSLEER. The CDR3 has 16 amino acids. DNA for the CDR3: TGCGCCGGCAGCCGAGGGGTCGGCGAGATCACAGATACGCAGTATTTT. Protein product: CAGSRGVGEITDTQYF.

The chain employs TRBV7-9 and TRBJ1-1; no definite D call. CDR3 length: 13 residues. Trimming removed 5 bases at V and 4 bases at J, with 11 bases between. CDR1 is SEHNR and CDR2 is FQNEAQ in the germline V gene (reference sequence). CDR3 bases: TGTGCCAGCAGCGTGAGGGATGGCACTGAAGCTTTCTTT. Its translation: CASSVRDGTEAFF.

In this sample, this clonotype turned up a few times. The V call is TRBV15, the J call TRBJ2-7, with 7 bases identical to TRBD2. Per the germline V gene, CDR1 is LNHNV and CDR2 is YYDKDF (reference sequence). J lost 0 bases, V lost 0 bases, and 17 bases had no gene match. This CDR3 contains 20 residues. In nucleotides, the CDR3 is TGTGCCACCAGCAGAGAGACCAGGTCCGCACTAGCGACATCCTCCTACGAGCAGTACTTC. Its protein is CATSRETRSALATSSYEQYF. The full variable domain, completed using reference TRBV15 and TRBJ2-7, is DAMVIQNPRYQVTQFGKPVTLSCSQTLNHNVMYWYQQKSSQAPKLLFHYYDKDFNNEADTPDNFQSRRPNTSFCFLDIRSPGLGDTAMYLCATSRETRSALATSSYEQYFGPGTRLTVT.

This clonotype has a handful of counts. This sequence joins TRBV7-2 and TRBJ2-1, with TRBD2 matching 10 bases. Germline CDR1 reads SGHTA; CDR2 reads FQGNSA. The V gene end was trimmed by 5 bases and the J gene end by 5 bases; junction bases not matched to a gene: 6. The CDR3 covers 15 residues. As DNA, the CDR3 is TGTGCCAGCAGCCCTCGGACTAGCGGCAACAATGAGCAGTTCTTC. The encoded protein is CASSPRTSGNNEQFF.

The chain couples TRBV3-1 to TRBJ1-5; D remains ambiguous. From germline, CDR1 is LGHDT and CDR2 YNNKEL (reference sequence). The CDR3 has 13 amino acids. Trimming left V 0 bases short and J 14 bases short, with 14 bases between. In DNA, the CDR3 is TGTGCCAGCAGCCAAGATCTGTCCAGGACTAAGCATTTT. It encodes CASSQDLSRTKHF.

The V and J genes are TRBV20-1 and TRBJ2-1, with 13 bases fitting TRBD2. The V and J ends lost 4 bases and 6 bases, in that order; junction bases with no gene match: 9. This CDR3 comprises 16 residues. Germline V gene data show CDR1 as DFQATT and CDR2 as SNEGSKA (reference sequence). The CDR3 sequence is CSANLLAGGPGNEQFF. In DNA, the CDR3 is TGCAGTGCTAATCTACTAGCGGGGGGGCCGGGCAATGAGCAGTTCTTC.

The chain couples TRBV6-2 or TRBV6-3 to TRBJ1-2; tentative D call: TRBD1 (5 bases). With 6 bases removed from V and 4 bases from J, the gap between germline ends came to 15 bases. The CDR3 spans 14 residues. The germline V gene encodes CDR1 MNHEY and CDR2 SVGEGT. DNA for the CDR3: TGTGCCAGCAGGAAAACAGGTGCCTCCTATGGCTACACCTTC. It encodes CASRKTGASYGYTF.

V is TRBV12-5 and J is TRBJ2-4; D is unclear. The V and J ends lost 2 bases and 5 bases respectively, with 4 bases between them. This CDR3 spans 12 amino acids. Germline assignment: CDR1 LGHNT and CDR2 FRNRAP. CDR3 coding DNA: TGTGCTAGTGGTTTGAGGGAAAACATTCAGTACTTC. Translating gives CASGLRENIQYF.

This clonotype was counted only a few times. The chain recombines TRBV20-1 with TRBJ2-7; D ambiguous. Germline V CDR1 and CDR2: DFQATT, SNEGSKA (reference sequence). There are 11 residues in the CDR3. The germline V and J ends were trimmed by 5 bases and 5 bases, with 10 bases remaining between them. The CDR3 protein is CSAGPSNEQYF. In DNA form, the CDR3 reads TGCAGTGCTGGACCTTCCAACGAGCAGTACTTC.

This clonotype showed up just once. At one end, the junction sequence differs from germline, possibly due to a read error. The chain uses TRBV7-2 and TRBJ2-7; 12 nucleotides agree with TRBD2. This CDR3 is built from 14 residues. Germline assignment: CDR1 SGHTA and CDR2 FQGNSA. CDR3: CAGRETSGGYEQYF. CDR3 nucleotides: TGTGCCGGCAGGGAGACTAGCGGGGGTTACGAGCAGTACTTC.

Concerning this clonotype: A much bigger clone sits one base away, suggesting this may be a read error. The gene calls are TRBV4-3 and TRBJ2-7; 9 positions agree with TRBD1. The CDR3 totals 17 residues. The germline CDR1 and CDR2 sequences are LGHNA and YSLEER. CDR3 sequence reads: CASGQDRAGTGLYEQYF. The CDR3 coding sequence is TGCGCCAGCGGCCAAGACCGCGCCGGGACAGGGCTTTACGAGCAGTACTTC.

J is TRBJ2-4 and V is TRBV3-1; 7 bases map to TRBD1. The assigned J gene may be wrong: the sequence end matches TRBJ2-7 better. The germline CDR1 and CDR2 sequences are LGHDT and YNNKEL (reference sequence). The CDR3 contains 16 residues. The CDR3 coding sequence is TGTGCCAGCAGCCAAGGTCCGGGCCAGGGGGTGTACGAGCAGTACTTC. Protein sequence: CASSQGPGQGVYEQYF.

This clonotype was detected only a few times. The gene calls are TRBV25-1 and TRBJ2-3; D is possibly TRBD1 (5 bases). With 5 bases removed from V and 2 bases from J, the gap between germline ends came to 11 bases. Looked up from germline, CDR1 is MGHDK and CDR2 is SYGVNS. This CDR3 has 14 residues. The CDR3, as DNA: TGTGCCAGCAGTCCATCGGACACCACAGATACGCAGTATTTT. This sequence encodes CASSPSDTTDTQYF.

This clonotype showed up many times. The chain couples TRBV28 to TRBJ2-3; D gene unclear. Trimming took off 3 bases at V and 3 bases at J, with 4 bases between the two ends. CDR1 and CDR2 from the germline V gene are MDHEN and SYDVKM. This CDR3 spans 12 amino acids. The CDR3 here is CASSFETDTQYF. The CDR3 nucleotides are TGTGCCAGCAGTTTTGAGACAGATACGCAGTATTTT. The full variable domain, with the rest looked up from reference TRBV28 and TRBJ2-3, is DVKVTQSSRYLVKRTGEKVFLECVQDMDHENMFWYRQDPGLGLRLIYFSYDVKMKEKGDIPEGYSVSREKKERFSLILESASTNQTSMYLCASSFETDTQYFGPGTRLTVL.

This clonotype occurred a few times. The chain joins TRBV10-3 to TRBJ2-1, with 10 nucleotides matching TRBD2. The germline V gene encodes CDR1 ENHRY and CDR2 SYGVKD. The trim removed 0 bases at V and 12 bases at J, leaving 11 bases unmatched. This CDR3 has 16 amino acids. In DNA form, the CDR3 reads TGTGCCATCAGTGAGTCGACGGTAGCGGGGGGTGAAGGGCAGTTCTTC. This translates into CAISESTVAGGEGQFF.

The V gene is TRBV29-1, the J gene TRBJ1-4; D gene uncertain. Germline-derived CDR1 and CDR2 are SQVTM and ANQGSEA. Trimming cost V 6 bases and J 5 bases, with 13 bases left between them. The CDR3 spans 13 residues. The CDR3 spells CSVERGSNEKLFF. The CDR3 nucleotides read TGCAGCGTCGAGCGGGGATCGAATGAAAAACTGTTTTTT.

The chain is built from TRBV3-1 and TRBJ1-2; D is possibly TRBD1 (5 bases). The CDR3 loop spans 13 amino acids. CDR1 LGHDT and CDR2 YNNKEL come from the germline V gene (reference sequence). Trimming shortened V by 2 bases and J by 6 bases, and 10 bases separated the two germline ends. The CDR3: CASSQQGFHGYTF. The DNA of the CDR3 is TGTGCCAGCAGCCAACAGGGTTTCCATGGCTACACCTTC.

The V call is TRBV6-2 or TRBV6-3, the J call TRBJ2-3, with D perhaps matching TRBD2 (6 bases). The CDR3 runs to 13 residues. V was shortened by 7 bases and J by 1 base, with 9 bases between the two germline ends. Germline CDR1 reads MNHEY; CDR2 reads SVGEGT. The CDR3 DNA is TGTGCCAGCACGCGGGGACGCACAGATACGCAGTATTTT. Its translation: CASTRGRTDTQYF.

This clonotype was picked up a small number of times. The chain employs TRBV10-3 and TRBJ2-1; 7 positions match TRBD2. CDR1 is ENHRY, CDR2 SYGVKD, per germline. This CDR3 contains 13 residues. The V segment lost 7 bases and the J segment 7 bases; nucleotides outside the gene matches: 7. Written as DNA, the CDR3 is TGTGCCATCACCAGCGGGGTAAGGAATGAGCAGTTCTTC. Protein product: CAITSGVRNEQFF.

The chain couples TRBV6-6 to TRBJ2-5, with 12 positions matching TRBD1. The CDR3 is 16 amino acids. With 3 bases clipped from V and 7 bases from J, the junction kept 9 bases outside the gene matches. Germline CDR1 reads MNHNY; CDR2 reads SVGAGI (reference sequence). CDR3 in amino acids: CASSYYSGTGGRTQYF. CDR3 nucleotide sequence: TGTGCCAGCAGTTATTATTCCGGGACAGGGGGCAGGACCCAGTACTTC.

This rearrangement joins TRBV2 to TRBJ1-1; perhaps TRBD1 as D (5 bases). This CDR3 has 16 residues. Germline V gives CDR1 SNHLY, CDR2 FYNNEI. V lost 1 base to trimming and J lost 0 bases, with 12 bases between them. The CDR3 nucleotides are TGTGCCAGCAGTGAAGAGACAGCCAACATGAACACTGAAGCTTTCTTT. Its translation is CASSEETANMNTEAFF.

This clonotype has more than one count but fewer than ten. V and J are TRBV20-1 and TRBJ2-5, with 10 bases identical to TRBD2. V was clipped by 5 bases and J by 0 bases; unmatched bases: 3. Germline CDR1 DFQATT, CDR2 SNEGSKA (reference sequence). The CDR3 sequence is 14 residues long. CDR3 bases: TGCAGTGCTCGTAGCGGGGGGAACCAAGAGACCCAGTACTTC. Its translation is CSARSGGNQETQYF.